This T cell receptor (beta chain) was identified during a study of blood T cell repertoires in COVID-19. Turning to the study itself: There were acute and convalescent COVID-19 samples, and they came from the United States, Italy and Spain. T cells, B-cell-depleted T cells, or PBMCs provided the cDNA or gDNA that served as material.

This CDR3 is 14 amino acids long. The trim removed 4 bases at V and 3 bases at J, leaving 3 bases unmatched. CDR1 MDHEN and CDR2 SYDVKM come from the germline V gene. Authors' data handling: Nucleated cell number was recorded as an estimate derived from reference gene primer amplification. Assay used: immunoSEQ multiplex PCR; TCRdb lists only in-frame clones, some missing. The V and J calls and clone size are taken from that table; D and trimming were inferred from the DNA. In the table there are approximately 46,000 clones, approximately 86% of which are singletons. The source is a man aged 55 to 70 with active or convalescent COVID-19. The material sequenced was peripheral blood. The chain has TRBV28 and TRBJ1-5; 7 bases are a match to TRBD1. The CDR3 nucleotides read TGTGCCAGCAGTTCCGGGACAGTCAATCAGCCCCAGCATTTT. This encodes CASSSGTVNQPQHF.